The entry that follows covers one TCR beta chain sequence. Germline CDR1 LNHDA, CDR2 SQIVND (reference sequence). V was clipped by 7 bases and J by 3 bases, with 12 bases between them. This CDR3 comprises 14 residues. Libraries were prepared by immunoSEQ multiplex PCR; TCRdb keeps only in-frame clonotypes and omits some of them. Among about 60,000 clones listed, 75% to 90% were seen once. It was autoimmune disease history or systemic immunosuppression that excluded patients. This record belongs to a study of OX40 agonist ivuxolimab in advanced cancers. Whole-study context: Two patients with cutaneous melanoma and one with hepatocellular carcinoma, three in total, showed partial responses.

The sample was CD4+ or CD8+ T cells sorted from blood, taken in a trial of the OX40 agonist ivuxolimab. The receptor's source is an adult with an advanced solid tumor such as melanoma, head and neck, liver or kidney cancer. The chain combines TRBV19 with TRBJ1-4; D might be TRBD1 (5 bases). CDR3 in amino acids: CASIEGGANEKLFF. The DNA of the CDR3 is TGTGCCAGTATTGAGGGAGGGGCTAATGAAAAACTGTTTTTT.